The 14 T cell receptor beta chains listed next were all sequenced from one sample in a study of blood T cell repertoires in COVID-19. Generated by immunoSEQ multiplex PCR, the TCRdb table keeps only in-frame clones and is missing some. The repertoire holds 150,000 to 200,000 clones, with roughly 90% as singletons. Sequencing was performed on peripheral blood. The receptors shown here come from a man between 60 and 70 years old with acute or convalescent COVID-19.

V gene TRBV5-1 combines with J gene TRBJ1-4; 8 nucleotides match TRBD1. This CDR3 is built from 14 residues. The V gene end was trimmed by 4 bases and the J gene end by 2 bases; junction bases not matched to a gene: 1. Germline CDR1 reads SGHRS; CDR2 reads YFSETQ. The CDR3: CASSRTGTNEKLFF. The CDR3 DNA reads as TGCGCCAGCAGCCGGACAGGGACTAATGAAAAACTGTTTTTT.

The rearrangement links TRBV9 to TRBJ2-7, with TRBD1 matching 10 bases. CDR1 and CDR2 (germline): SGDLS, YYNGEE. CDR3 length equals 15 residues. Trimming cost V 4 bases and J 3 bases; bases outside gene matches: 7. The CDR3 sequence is CASSTGTGVGYEQYF. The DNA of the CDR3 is TGTGCCAGCAGCACAGGGACAGGGGTGGGCTACGAGCAGTACTTC.

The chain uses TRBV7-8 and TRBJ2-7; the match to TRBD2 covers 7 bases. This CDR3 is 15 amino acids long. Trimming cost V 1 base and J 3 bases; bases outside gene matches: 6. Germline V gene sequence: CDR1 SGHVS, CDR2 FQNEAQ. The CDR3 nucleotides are TGTGCCAGCAGCTTAGAAAGCGGGATTGGCTACGAGCAGTACTTC. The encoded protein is CASSLESGIGYEQYF. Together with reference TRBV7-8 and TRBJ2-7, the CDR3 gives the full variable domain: GAGVSQSPRYKVAKRGQDVALRCDPISGHVSLFWYQQALGQGPEFLTYFQNEAQLDKSGLPSDRFFAERPEGSVSTLKIQRTQQEDSAVYLCASSLESGIGYEQYFGPGTRLTVT.

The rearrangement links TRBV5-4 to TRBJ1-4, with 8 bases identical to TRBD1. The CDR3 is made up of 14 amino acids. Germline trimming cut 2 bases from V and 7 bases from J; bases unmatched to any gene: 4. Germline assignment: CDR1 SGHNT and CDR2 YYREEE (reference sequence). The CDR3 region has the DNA TGTGCCAGCAGCTTTGACAGGGGAATTGAAAAACTGTTTTTT. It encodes CASSFDRGIEKLFF.

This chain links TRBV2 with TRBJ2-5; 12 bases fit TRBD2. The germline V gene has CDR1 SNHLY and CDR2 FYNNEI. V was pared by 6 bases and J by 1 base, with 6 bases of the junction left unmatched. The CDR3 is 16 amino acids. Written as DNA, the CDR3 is TGTGCCAGCAGATTGGGGACTAGCGGGTCCCAAGAGACCCAGTACTTC. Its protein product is CASRLGTSGSQETQYF.

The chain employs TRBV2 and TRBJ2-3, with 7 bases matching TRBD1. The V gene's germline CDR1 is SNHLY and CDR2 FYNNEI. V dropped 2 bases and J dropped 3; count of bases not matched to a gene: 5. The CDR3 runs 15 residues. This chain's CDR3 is CASSEISRGTDTQYF. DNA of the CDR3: TGTGCCAGCAGTGAAATTAGCAGGGGGACAGATACGCAGTATTTT.

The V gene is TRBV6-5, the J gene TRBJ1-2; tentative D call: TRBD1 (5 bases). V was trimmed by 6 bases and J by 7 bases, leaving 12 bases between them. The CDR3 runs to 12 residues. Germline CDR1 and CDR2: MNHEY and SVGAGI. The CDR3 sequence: CASREGRGGYTF. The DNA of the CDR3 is TGTGCCAGCAGGGAGGGGAGAGGTGGCTACACCTTC.

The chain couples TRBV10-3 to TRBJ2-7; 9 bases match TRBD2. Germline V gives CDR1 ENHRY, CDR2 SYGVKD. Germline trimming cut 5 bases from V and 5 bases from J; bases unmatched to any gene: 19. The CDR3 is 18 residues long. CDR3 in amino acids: CAISSSTGTASGINEQYF. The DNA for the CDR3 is TGTGCCATCAGTTCTTCAACGGGGACCGCTAGCGGGATCAACGAGCAGTACTTC.

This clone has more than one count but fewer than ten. CDR3 sequence: CASTGPYNEQFF. In DNA, the CDR3 is TGTGCCAGCACGGGTCCGTACAATGAGCAGTTCTTC. J is TRBJ2-1 and V is TRBV2; D unclear. This CDR3 is built from 12 residues. Deletions cut 7 bases from V and 4 bases from J, with 8 bases between. CDR1 is SNHLY and CDR2 is FYNNEI in the germline V gene.

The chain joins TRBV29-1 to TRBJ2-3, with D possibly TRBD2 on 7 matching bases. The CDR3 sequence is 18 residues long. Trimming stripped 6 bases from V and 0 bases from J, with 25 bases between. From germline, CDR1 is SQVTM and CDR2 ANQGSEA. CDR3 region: CSVARPLIAGASTDTQYF. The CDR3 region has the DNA TGCAGCGTCGCCCGACCTTTAATCGCGGGGGCTAGCACAGATACGCAGTATTTT.

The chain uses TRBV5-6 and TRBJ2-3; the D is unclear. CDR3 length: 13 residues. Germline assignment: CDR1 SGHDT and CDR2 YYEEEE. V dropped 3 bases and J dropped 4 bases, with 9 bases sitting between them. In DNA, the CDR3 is TGTGCCAGCAGCTCCCCCCCCGCAGATACGCAGTATTTT. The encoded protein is CASSSPPADTQYF.

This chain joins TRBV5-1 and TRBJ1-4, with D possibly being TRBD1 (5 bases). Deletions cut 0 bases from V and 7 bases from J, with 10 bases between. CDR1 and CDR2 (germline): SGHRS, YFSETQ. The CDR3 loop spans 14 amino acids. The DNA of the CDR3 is TGCGCCAGCAGCTTGGGGGGCGCGAGTGAAAAACTGTTTTTT. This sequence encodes CASSLGGASEKLFF.

In DNA form, the CDR3 reads TGTGCCAGCAGCCAAACGAGCGGGGCCACTGAAGCTTTCTTT. As protein: CASSQTSGATEAFF. This chain connects TRBV7-3 to TRBJ1-1; the D gene is possibly TRBD1 (5 bases). The germline V gene encodes CDR1 SGHTA and CDR2 FQGTGA. The CDR3 contains 14 residues. Trimming cost V 5 bases and J 4 bases, with 14 bases left between them.

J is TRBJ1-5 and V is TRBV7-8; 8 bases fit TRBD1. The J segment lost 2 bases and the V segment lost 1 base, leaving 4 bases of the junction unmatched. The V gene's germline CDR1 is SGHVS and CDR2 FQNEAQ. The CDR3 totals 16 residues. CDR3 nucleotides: TGTGCCAGCAGCTTAGACAGGGGGGAGGGCAATCAGCCCCAGCATTTT. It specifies CASSLDRGEGNQPQHF. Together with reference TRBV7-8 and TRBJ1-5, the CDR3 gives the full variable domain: GAGVSQSPRYKVAKRGQDVALRCDPISGHVSLFWYQQALGQGPEFLTYFQNEAQLDKSGLPSDRFFAERPEGSVSTLKIQRTQQEDSAVYLCASSLDRGEGNQPQHFGDGTRLSIL.